This TCR beta chain came from a study of T cell changes during pregnancy in multiple sclerosis. The CDR3 length is 14 residues. CDR1 and CDR2 from the germline V gene are SEHNR and FQNEAQ (reference sequence). V lost 7 bases and J lost 0; bases outside the gene matches: 3. Profiling relied on immunoSEQ multiplex PCR, and the TCRdb table lists in-frame clones only, not all of them. The table lists around 56,000 clones, 89% of them singletons. Sequencing used peripheral blood, obtained after pregnancy. The receptor was derived from a female donor with multiple sclerosis, enrolled in a pregnancy study. The J gene is TRBJ1-1, the V gene TRBV7-9; 9 nucleotides align to TRBD1. CDR3 sequence reads: CASKRDRVNTEAFF. In nucleotides, the CDR3 is TGTGCCAGCAAAAGGGACAGGGTGAACACTGAAGCTTTCTTT.